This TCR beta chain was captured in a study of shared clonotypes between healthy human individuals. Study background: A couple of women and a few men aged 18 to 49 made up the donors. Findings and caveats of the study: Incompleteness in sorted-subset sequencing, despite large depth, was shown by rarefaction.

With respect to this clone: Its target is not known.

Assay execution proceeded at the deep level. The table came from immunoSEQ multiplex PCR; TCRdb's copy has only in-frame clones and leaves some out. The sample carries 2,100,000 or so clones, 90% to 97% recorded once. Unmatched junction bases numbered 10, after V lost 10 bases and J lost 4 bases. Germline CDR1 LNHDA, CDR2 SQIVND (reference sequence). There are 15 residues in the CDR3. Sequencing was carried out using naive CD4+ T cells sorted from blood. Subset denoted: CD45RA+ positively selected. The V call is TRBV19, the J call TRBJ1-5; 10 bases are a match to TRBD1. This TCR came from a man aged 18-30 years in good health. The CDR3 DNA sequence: TGTGCCACAAGGGAGGGACAGGGGATTAATCAGCCCCAGCATTTT. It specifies CATREGQGINQPQHF.